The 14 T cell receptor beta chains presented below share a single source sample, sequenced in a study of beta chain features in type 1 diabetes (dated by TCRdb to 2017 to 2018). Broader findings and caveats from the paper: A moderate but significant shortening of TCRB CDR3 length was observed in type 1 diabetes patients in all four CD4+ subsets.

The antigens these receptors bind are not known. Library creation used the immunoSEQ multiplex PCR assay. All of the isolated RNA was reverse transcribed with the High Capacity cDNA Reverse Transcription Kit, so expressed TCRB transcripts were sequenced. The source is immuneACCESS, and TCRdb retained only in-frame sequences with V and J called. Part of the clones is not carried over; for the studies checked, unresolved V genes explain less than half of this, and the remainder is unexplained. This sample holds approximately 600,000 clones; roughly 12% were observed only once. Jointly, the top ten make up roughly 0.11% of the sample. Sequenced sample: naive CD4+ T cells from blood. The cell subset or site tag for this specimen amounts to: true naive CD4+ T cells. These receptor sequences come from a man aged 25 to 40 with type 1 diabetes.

The DNA for the CDR3 is TGTGCCATCGCTAACGGAAACTCCGAGGTCTCCTACAATGAGCAGTTCTTC. Translation: CAIANGNSEVSYNEQFF. This chain joins TRBV10-3 and TRBJ2-1; D not resolved. The germline V gene encodes CDR1 ENHRY and CDR2 SYGVKD. The CDR3 has 17 residues. The V end was cut by 8 bases, the J end by 0 bases, with 20 bases between.

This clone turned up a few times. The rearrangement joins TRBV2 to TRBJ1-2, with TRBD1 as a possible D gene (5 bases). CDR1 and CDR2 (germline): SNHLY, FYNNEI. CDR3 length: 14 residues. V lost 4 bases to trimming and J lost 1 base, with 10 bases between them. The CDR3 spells CASSAETDNYGYTF. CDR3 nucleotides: TGTGCCAGCAGTGCAGAGACAGATAACTATGGCTACACCTTC.

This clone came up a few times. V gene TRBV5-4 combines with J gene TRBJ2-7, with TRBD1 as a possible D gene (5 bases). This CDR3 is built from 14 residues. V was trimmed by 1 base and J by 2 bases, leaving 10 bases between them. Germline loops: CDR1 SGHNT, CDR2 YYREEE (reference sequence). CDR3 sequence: CASSLRGRPYEQYF. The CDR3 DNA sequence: TGTGCCAGCAGCTTGAGGGGCAGGCCCTACGAGCAGTACTTC.

In DNA, the CDR3 is TGCAGCGTTACAGGTTACGCCTACGAGCAGTACTTC. Amino acid sequence: CSVTGYAYEQYF. V and J are TRBV29-1 and TRBJ2-7; D perhaps matches TRBD1 (5 bases). V was shortened by 5 bases and J by 2 bases, with 10 bases between the two germline ends. This CDR3 spans 12 amino acids. Germline-derived CDR1 and CDR2 are SQVTM and ANQGSEA.

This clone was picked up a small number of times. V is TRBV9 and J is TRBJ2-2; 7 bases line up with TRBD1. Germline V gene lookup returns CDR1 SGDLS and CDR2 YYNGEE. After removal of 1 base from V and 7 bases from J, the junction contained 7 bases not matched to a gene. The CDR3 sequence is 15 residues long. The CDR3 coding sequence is TGTGCCAGCAGCGTAACCCCAGGGGGTGGCGGGGAGCTGTTTTTT. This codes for CASSVTPGGGGELFF.

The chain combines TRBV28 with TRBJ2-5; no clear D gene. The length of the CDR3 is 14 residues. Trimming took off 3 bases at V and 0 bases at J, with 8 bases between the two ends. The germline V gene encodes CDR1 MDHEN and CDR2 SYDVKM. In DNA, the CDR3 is TGTGCCAGCAGTTTTACAGACCACCAAGAGACCCAGTACTTC. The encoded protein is CASSFTDHQETQYF.

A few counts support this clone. The CDR3 DNA follows: TGCGCCAGCAGCCCCAATTTGGGGGTGGAGACCCAGTACTTC. Translation: CASSPNLGVETQYF. The V call is TRBV10-2, the J call TRBJ2-5, with D perhaps TRBD1 or TRBD2 (5 bases each). V lost 6 bases, J lost 5 bases, and 16 bases lay in between. The CDR3 is 14 residues long. Germline V gives CDR1 WSHSY, CDR2 SAAADI.

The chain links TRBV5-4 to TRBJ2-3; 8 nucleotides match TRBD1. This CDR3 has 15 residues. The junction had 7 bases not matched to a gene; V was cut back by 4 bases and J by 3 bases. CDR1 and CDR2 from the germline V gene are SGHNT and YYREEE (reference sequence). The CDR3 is CASSTRDRTTDTQYF. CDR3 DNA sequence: TGTGCCAGCAGCACCCGGGACAGGACGACAGATACGCAGTATTTT.

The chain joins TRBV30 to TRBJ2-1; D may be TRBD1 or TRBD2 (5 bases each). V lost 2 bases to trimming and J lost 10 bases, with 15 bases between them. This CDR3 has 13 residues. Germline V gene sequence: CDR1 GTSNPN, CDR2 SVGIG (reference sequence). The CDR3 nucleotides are TGTGCCTGGAGTCTCCGAGGGGCAGGGGAGCAGTTCTTC. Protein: CAWSLRGAGEQFF.

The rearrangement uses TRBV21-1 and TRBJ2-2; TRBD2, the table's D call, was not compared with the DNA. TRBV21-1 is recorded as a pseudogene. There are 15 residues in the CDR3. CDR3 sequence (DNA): TGTGCCAGCACTCCGGAGGGAACGTGCACCGGGGAGCTGTTTTTT. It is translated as CASTPEGTCTGELFF.

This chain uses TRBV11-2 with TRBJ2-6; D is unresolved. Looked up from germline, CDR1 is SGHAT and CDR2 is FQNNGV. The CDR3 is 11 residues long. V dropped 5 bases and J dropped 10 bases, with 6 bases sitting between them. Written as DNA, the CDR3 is TGTGCCAGCAGCCATGGGAACGTCCTGACTTTC. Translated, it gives CASSHGNVLTF.

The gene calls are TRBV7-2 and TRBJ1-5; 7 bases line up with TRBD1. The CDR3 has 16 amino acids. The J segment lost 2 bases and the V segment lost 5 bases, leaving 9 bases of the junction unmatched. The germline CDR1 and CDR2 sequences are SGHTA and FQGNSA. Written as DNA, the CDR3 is TGTGCCAGCAGCGGCCCGGGCGGGACAGGCAATCAGCCCCAGCATTTT. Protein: CASSGPGGTGNQPQHF.

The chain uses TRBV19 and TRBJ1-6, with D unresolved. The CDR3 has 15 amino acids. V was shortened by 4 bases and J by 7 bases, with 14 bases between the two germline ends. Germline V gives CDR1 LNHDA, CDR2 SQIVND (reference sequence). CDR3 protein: CASSRAASENSPLHF. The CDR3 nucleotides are TGTGCCAGTAGTAGGGCGGCCTCTGAGAATTCACCCCTCCACTTT.

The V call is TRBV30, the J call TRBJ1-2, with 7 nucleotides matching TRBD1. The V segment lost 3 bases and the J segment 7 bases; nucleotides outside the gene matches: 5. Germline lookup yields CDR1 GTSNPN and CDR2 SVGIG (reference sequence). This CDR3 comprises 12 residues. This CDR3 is CAWRDQGVGYTF. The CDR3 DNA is TGTGCCTGGAGGGACCAGGGGGTTGGCTACACCTTC.